This T cell receptor (beta chain) was sequenced for a study of blood T cell repertoires in COVID-19. Study-level information: The study drew acute and convalescent COVID-19 samples from the United States, Italy and Spain. PBMCs, B-cell-depleted T cells, or T cells were the source of the cDNA or gDNA that made up the material.

Germline V gene lookup returns CDR1 MNHEY and CDR2 SMNVEV (reference sequence). The ends lost 3 bases at V and 2 bases at J; junction bases unmatched: 14. CDR3 size: 18 residues. Per the original data handling: Estimation of nucleated cell counts relied on the amplification of reference gene primers. Repertoires were generated with immunoSEQ multiplex PCR, while TCRdb's copy carries only in-frame clones and drops some. V, J and clone size were drawn from that table, and D and trimming were deduced from the DNA. This table has under 150,000 clones, more than 75% appearing once. This sequence was found in a man in his sixties with acute or convalescent COVID-19. The chain carries TRBV27 and TRBJ2-5; 8 positions agree with TRBD2. The sequenced material came from peripheral blood. CDR3 region: CASSLFSSREVRQETQYF. The CDR3 bases are TGTGCCAGCAGTTTGTTTTCGTCGCGGGAGGTTCGGCAAGAGACCCAGTACTTC.